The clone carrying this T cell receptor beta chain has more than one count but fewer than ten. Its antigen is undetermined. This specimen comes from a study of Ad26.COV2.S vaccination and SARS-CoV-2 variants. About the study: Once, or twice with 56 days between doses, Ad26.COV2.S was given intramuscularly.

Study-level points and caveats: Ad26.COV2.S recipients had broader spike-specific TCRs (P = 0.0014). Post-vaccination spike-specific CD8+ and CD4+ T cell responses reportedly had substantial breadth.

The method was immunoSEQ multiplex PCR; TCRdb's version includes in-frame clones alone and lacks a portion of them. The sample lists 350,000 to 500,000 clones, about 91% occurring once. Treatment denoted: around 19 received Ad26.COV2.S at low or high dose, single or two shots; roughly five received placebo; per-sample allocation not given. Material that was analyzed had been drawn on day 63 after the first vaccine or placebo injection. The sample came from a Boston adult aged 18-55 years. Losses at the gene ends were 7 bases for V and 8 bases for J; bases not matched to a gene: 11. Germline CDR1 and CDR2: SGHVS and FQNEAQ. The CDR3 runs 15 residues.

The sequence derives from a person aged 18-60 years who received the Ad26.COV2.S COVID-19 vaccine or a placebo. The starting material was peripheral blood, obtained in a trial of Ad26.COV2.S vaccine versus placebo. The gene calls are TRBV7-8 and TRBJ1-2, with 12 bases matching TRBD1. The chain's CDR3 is CASTLGTGGFYGYTF. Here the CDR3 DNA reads TGTGCCAGCACCCTCGGGACAGGGGGCTTCTACGGCTACACCTTC.